This T cell receptor (beta chain) emerged from a study of spatial heterogeneity in lung cancer. On the study more broadly: There were roughly 72 donors, all of them untreated patients with early-stage non-small cell lung cancer.

TCRdb re-analysed the 5' RACE reads in MiXCR, keeping a single row per CDR3 protein. In the table there are approximately 43,000 distinct CDR3 sequences, roughly a tenth of which are singletons. The CDR3 runs 15 residues. The V gene lost 4 bases and the J gene lost 6 bases, with 15 bases spanning the gap. Per germline, CDR1 MGHRA and CDR2 YSYEKL. The study, taken as a whole, reports: More often at tumor resection than at routine follow-up, ubiquitous expanded tumor TCRs were detected in the blood.

This clonotype was picked up a small number of times. Its antigen is as yet unknown. Noted time point: blood at routine non-recurrence follow-up after resection. Whole RNA from tumor, nontumor lung or frozen PBMC was sequenced unsorted. The J gene is TRBJ2-2, the V gene TRBV4-1; a possible D gene is TRBD1 (7 bases). Material: PBMCs, obtained at follow-up. The receptor's source is a female donor with early-stage non-small cell lung cancer. In nucleotides, the CDR3 is TGCGCCAGCAGCCTCACAGGGGACTTCCCCGGGGAGCTGTTTTTT. Translated: CASSLTGDFPGELFF.